A single sample is the source of the 28 T cell receptor beta chains below, sequenced in a study of beta chain features in type 1 diabetes. Study-level results: Shorter TCRB CDR3s, moderately but significantly so, marked every one of the four CD4+ subsets in Type 1 diabetes patients.

No antigen has been identified for these receptors. Every bit of the isolated RNA underwent reverse transcription, so sequencing read expressed TCRB transcripts. Profiling relied on immunoSEQ multiplex PCR, and the TCRdb table lists in-frame clones only, not all of them. This table has about 340,000 clones, 9.3% appearing once. Sequencing input: central memory CD4+ T cells from blood. The receptors were gathered from a man aged 25 to 40 with type 1 diabetes.

This clone was observed a handful of times. V usage is TRBV20-1 and J usage is TRBJ2-1, with D perhaps TRBD2 (5 bases). The CDR3 runs to 11 residues. Germline V lookup: CDR1 DFQATT, CDR2 SNEGSKA (reference sequence). Trimming left V 7 bases short and J 3 bases short, with 7 bases between. The CDR3 spells CSVGSYNEQFF. CDR3 sequence (DNA): TGCAGTGTAGGGAGCTACAATGAGCAGTTCTTC.

The V call is TRBV2, the J call TRBJ1-6; 11 bases align to TRBD1. Germline values: CDR1 SNHLY, CDR2 FYNNEI. V shed 6 bases, J shed 8 bases, and the junction held 12 bases outside the gene matches. There are 17 residues in the CDR3. CDR3 coding DNA: TGTGCCAGCAGCCTACGAGGAGGGACAGGGGGATATTCACCCCTCCACTTT. Encoded protein: CASSLRGGTGGYSPLHF.

This clone was counted only a few times. V and J are TRBV7-2 and TRBJ2-3; no clear D. Trimming cost V 0 bases and J 6 bases, with 10 bases left between them. Germline loops: CDR1 SGHTA, CDR2 FQGNSA. The CDR3 is made up of 14 amino acids. The CDR3 is CASSLAYRTDTQYF. The CDR3 nucleotides read TGTGCCAGCAGCTTAGCGTATAGGACGGATACGCAGTATTTT.

This rearrangement joins TRBV12-5 to TRBJ1-1; possible D gene TRBD1, 6 bases. The CDR3 is 14 residues long. V lost 6 bases to trimming and J lost 1 base, with 12 bases between them. The germline CDR1 and CDR2 sequences are LGHNT and FRNRAP. The CDR3, as DNA: TGTGCTAGTGGCCTCGGACAGCGGAACACTGAAGCTTTCTTT. It encodes CASGLGQRNTEAFF.

This clone has only a few counts. This chain joins TRBV5-8 and TRBJ1-5; 7 positions match TRBD1. The CDR3 has 17 residues. Germline CDR1 SGHTS, CDR2 YDEGEE. V dropped 0 bases and J dropped 7; count of bases not matched to a gene: 13. DNA for the CDR3: TGTGCCAGCAGCTTGGCCCTTGTTCGAGGGGGCGGACAGCCCCAGCATTTT. Protein sequence: CASSLALVRGGGQPQHF.

Details on this clone: The same CDR3 arises from other DNA sequences in this sample as well. This chain joins TRBV2 and TRBJ1-2, with unresolved D. The CDR3 runs 11 residues. Germline V gene lookup returns CDR1 SNHLY and CDR2 FYNNEI. The V and J ends lost 4 bases and 5 bases respectively, with 5 bases between them. The DNA for the CDR3 is TGTGCCAGCAGTGCGGGGTATGGCTACACCTTC. Translating gives CASSAGYGYTF.

The J gene is TRBJ2-6, the V gene TRBV19; D is unclear. Germline CDR1 reads LNHDA; CDR2 reads SQIVND (reference sequence). CDR3 length equals 15 residues. Trimming took 4 bases from V and 0 from J, leaving 7 bases between them. The CDR3 is CASSNQISGANVLTF. Here the CDR3 DNA reads TGTGCCAGTAGTAACCAGATCTCTGGGGCCAACGTCCTGACTTTC.

The chain links TRBV5-6 to TRBJ1-1; 11 bases align to TRBD1. This CDR3 is 15 amino acids long. The germline V gene has CDR1 SGHDT and CDR2 YYEEEE. V trimming: 5 bases; J trimming: 5 bases; junction bases outside the gene matches: 8. The CDR3: CASSPGTGGRTEAFF. CDR3 DNA sequence: TGTGCCAGCAGTCCTGGGACAGGGGGAAGGACTGAAGCTTTCTTT.

V gene TRBV19 combines with J gene TRBJ1-4; a possible D gene is TRBD1 (5 bases). The germline V gene encodes CDR1 LNHDA and CDR2 SQIVND (reference sequence). The CDR3 sequence is 14 residues long. The V end was cut by 5 bases, the J end by 5 bases, with 12 bases between. CDR3 loop: CASSPDSWNEKLFF. For the CDR3, the DNA is TGTGCCAGTAGTCCTGACAGCTGGAATGAAAAACTGTTTTTT.

The genes are TRBV6-5 and TRBJ1-5; D may be TRBD1 (6 bases). Germline-derived CDR1 and CDR2 are MNHEY and SVGAGI. Trimming took off 2 bases at V and 7 bases at J, with 15 bases between the two ends. This CDR3 comprises 15 residues. CDR3 loop: CASSYSGGPGQPQHF. As DNA, the CDR3 is TGTGCCAGCAGTTACAGCGGGGGGCCGGGGCAGCCCCAGCATTTT.

The chain recombines TRBV5-4 with TRBJ2-5; 9 nucleotides line up with TRBD2. Trimming at V came to 4 bases and at J to 8 bases, leaving 12 bases not matched to a gene. There are 15 residues in the CDR3. Per germline, CDR1 SGHNT and CDR2 YYREEE (reference sequence). CDR3 sequence reads: CASSTKTSGSETQYF. DNA of the CDR3: TGTGCCAGCAGCACAAAGACTAGCGGTTCGGAAACCCAGTACTTC.

This clone occurred a few times. V and J are TRBV5-5 and TRBJ1-6, with 11 bases lining up with TRBD1. CDR1 is SGHKS and CDR2 is YYEKEE in the germline V gene (reference sequence). The CDR3 spans 14 residues. Trimming removed 3 bases from V and 10 bases from J; junction bases left unmatched: 3. The CDR3 spells CASSSGTGGSPLHF. As DNA, the CDR3 is TGTGCCAGCAGCTCCGGGACAGGGGGGTCACCCCTCCACTTT.

The V gene is TRBV7-9, the J gene TRBJ2-7; weak D call: TRBD1 (6 bases). The V and J ends lost 5 bases and 1 base respectively, with 18 bases between them. The V gene's germline CDR1 is SEHNR and CDR2 FQNEAQ (reference sequence). The CDR3 loop spans 16 amino acids. The CDR3 bases are TGTGCCAGCAGCCCGGGACGGGGTACAGGGTCCTACGAGCAGTACTTC. It is translated as CASSPGRGTGSYEQYF.

The V gene is TRBV7-6, the J gene TRBJ1-1; tentatively, D is TRBD1 (5 bases). CDR3 length equals 17 residues. V was clipped by 0 bases and J by 1 base, with 15 bases between them. In germline, CDR1 is SGHVS, CDR2 FNYEAQ. The CDR3 DNA is TGTGCCAGCAGCTTAGCGACCGGGGCGAACGAGAACACTGAAGCTTTCTTT. It codes for CASSLATGANENTEAFF.

The sample holds a few counts of this clone. V and J are TRBV5-1 and TRBJ1-2; a possible D gene is TRBD1 (5 bases). V was shortened by 0 bases and J by 3 bases, with 12 bases between the two germline ends. The germline CDR1 and CDR2 sequences are SGHRS and YFSETQ. The CDR3 spans 15 residues. CDR3 DNA sequence: TGCGCCAGCAGCTTGGCCCAGGGTGGGGACTATGGCTACACCTTC. Protein: CASSLAQGGDYGYTF.

This clone was recorded a few times. The rearrangement links TRBV9 to TRBJ2-3; no firm D call. The CDR3 consists of 14 residues. The V gene lost 3 bases and the J gene lost 2 bases, with 10 bases spanning the gap. Germline CDR1 is SGDLS and CDR2 is YYNGEE. The CDR3 coding sequence is TGTGCCAGCAGCGAGCCACCCTCCACAGATACGCAGTATTTT. Translated: CASSEPPSTDTQYF.

The chain joins TRBV6-1 to TRBJ2-3, with unresolved D. CDR1 and CDR2 (germline): MNHNS, SASEGT. Trimming took off 6 bases at V and 3 bases at J, with 13 bases between the two ends. The CDR3 extends over 14 amino acids. In DNA form, the CDR3 reads TGTGCCAGCAGCCGCGGACGGAAAACAGATACGCAGTATTTT. It specifies CASSRGRKTDTQYF.

This clone was detected only a few times. The gene calls are TRBV5-4 and TRBJ1-2; D is uncertain. The CDR3 is 14 amino acids. Germline CDR1 is SGHNT and CDR2 is YYREEE (reference sequence). V lost 1 base to trimming and J lost 6 bases, with 13 bases between them. The CDR3 sequence is CASSLTTELHGYTF. In nucleotides, the CDR3 is TGTGCCAGCAGCTTGACGACGGAACTCCATGGCTACACCTTC. Together with reference TRBV5-4 and TRBJ1-2, the CDR3 gives the full variable domain: ETGVTQSPTHLIKTRGQQVTLRCSSQSGHNTVSWYQQALGQGPQFIFQYYREEENGRGNFPPRFSGLQFPNYSSELNVNALELDDSALYLCASSLTTELHGYTFGSGTRLTVV.

CDR3 sequence: CASSVVIKVGRLNSPLHF. The CDR3, as DNA: TGTGCCAGCAGCGTAGTGATCAAGGTCGGACGGTTGAATTCACCCCTCCACTTT. V gene TRBV9 combines with J gene TRBJ1-6; D remains ambiguous. CDR1 and CDR2 from the germline V gene are SGDLS and YYNGEE. The CDR3 loop spans 18 amino acids. Trimming pared 0 bases from V and 7 bases from J, leaving 20 bases between.

The chain couples TRBV10-2 to TRBJ2-3; D gene ambiguous. The CDR3 covers 11 residues. Trimming shortened V by 6 bases and J by 5 bases, and 6 bases separated the two germline ends. CDR1 and CDR2 from the germline V gene are WSHSY and SAAADI. The CDR3, as DNA: TGCGCCAGCAGCCCTAGAGATACGCAGTATTTT. It yields the protein CASSPRDTQYF.

This chain links TRBV28 with TRBJ1-3; 7 nucleotides agree with TRBD1. The CDR3 covers 14 residues. J lost 2 bases, V lost 8 bases, and 6 bases had no gene match. CDR1 is MDHEN, CDR2 SYDVKM, per germline. Here the CDR3 DNA reads TGTGCCAGCCGCCCCGGGACAGCTGGAAACACCATATATTTT. As protein: CASRPGTAGNTIYF. The variable domain in full, completed from reference TRBV28 and TRBJ1-3, reads DVKVTQSSRYLVKRTGEKVFLECVQDMDHENMFWYRQDPGLGLRLIYFSYDVKMKEKGDIPEGYSVSREKKERFSLILESASTNQTSMYLCASRPGTAGNTIYFGEGSWLTVV.

This clone was counted only a few times. The chain links TRBV4-3 to TRBJ2-1; D ambiguous. Deletions cut 1 base from V and 9 bases from J, with 4 bases between. Germline CDR1 LGHNA, CDR2 YSLEER. The CDR3 is made up of 11 amino acids. CDR3 sequence (DNA): TGCGCCAGCAGCCAAGCTGGTGAGCAGTTCTTC. Encoded protein: CASSQAGEQFF.

This clone showed up just a few times. This chain connects TRBV29-1 to TRBJ1-1, with D unresolved. V dropped 6 bases and J dropped 6 bases, with 17 bases sitting between them. Germline V gene lookup returns CDR1 SQVTM and CDR2 ANQGSEA. The CDR3 consists of 13 residues. This chain's CDR3 is CSVGENTGSEAFF. The CDR3 nucleotides read TGCAGCGTGGGAGAGAATACTGGGTCTGAAGCTTTCTTT.

The chain couples TRBV7-2 to TRBJ1-1, with 8 bases identical to TRBD1. The CDR3 length is 14 residues. Germline V CDR1 and CDR2: SGHTA, FQGNSA. Losses at the gene ends were 4 bases for V and 5 bases for J; bases not matched to a gene: 6. CDR3 nucleotides: TGTGCCAGCAGCTCCCGGACAGGGAGGACTGAAGCTTTCTTT. Encoded protein: CASSSRTGRTEAFF.

This clone was observed a few times. The V and J genes are TRBV5-1 and TRBJ2-5, with a possible D match to TRBD1 (6 bases). Per germline, CDR1 SGHRS and CDR2 YFSETQ. V was cut by 5 bases and J by 2 bases, with 16 bases left in between. This CDR3 comprises 15 residues. CDR3 region: CASSIPGQRQETQYF. In DNA form, the CDR3 reads TGCGCCAGCAGTATTCCAGGACAGAGACAAGAGACCCAGTACTTC.

The chain has TRBV2 and TRBJ2-2; D is unresolved. V shed 8 bases and J shed 5 bases, with 12 bases lying between them. Germline loops: CDR1 SNHLY, CDR2 FYNNEI. CDR3 length: 13 residues. The CDR3 region is CASSSVGTGELFF. Written as DNA, the CDR3 is TGTGCCAGCTCATCCGTCGGGACCGGGGAGCTGTTTTTT.

The V call is TRBV5-1, the J call TRBJ2-5; D is perhaps TRBD2 (5 bases). Germline CDR1 SGHRS, CDR2 YFSETQ. This CDR3 spans 15 amino acids. V dropped 0 bases and J dropped 2 bases, with 11 bases sitting between them. CDR3 nucleotides: TGCGCCAGCAGCTTGGCCCTTAGCGAACAAGAGACCCAGTACTTC. It is translated as CASSLALSEQETQYF.

This chain connects TRBV21-1 to TRBJ2-7; TRBD1, the table's D call, lacks a check against the DNA. TRBV21-1 is a documented pseudogene. The CDR3 has 16 amino acids. The CDR3: CASSKARQGSSYEQYF. The CDR3 nucleotides are TGTGCCAGCAGCAAAGCCCGGCAGGGCAGCTCCTACGAGCAGTACTTC.